This TCR beta chain was found in a study of patients and donors after allogeneic stem cell transplantation. One entry per CDR3 protein results from TCRdb running MiXCR on the RT-PCR reads. The sample contains 2,000 to 3,000 distinct CDR3 sequences, nearly 4% of which appear only once. The CDR3 is 10 residues long. Germline V gives CDR1 ENHRY, CDR2 SYGVKD. V lost 10 bases, J lost 7 bases, and 11 bases lay in between. The source material was blood, either unsorted or a sorted T cell fraction (not recorded which). The chain recombines TRBV10-3 with TRBJ2-7; D may be TRBD2 (5 bases). This TCR was sampled from a human donor who was either an allogeneic HSCT recipient or a stem cell or donor lymphocyte infusion donor (not recorded which). It is not recorded whose cells these are; they may come from a transplant donor. The CDR3 here is CATTGREQYF. In DNA form, the CDR3 reads TGTGCCACGACTGGGAGAGAGCAGTACTTC.